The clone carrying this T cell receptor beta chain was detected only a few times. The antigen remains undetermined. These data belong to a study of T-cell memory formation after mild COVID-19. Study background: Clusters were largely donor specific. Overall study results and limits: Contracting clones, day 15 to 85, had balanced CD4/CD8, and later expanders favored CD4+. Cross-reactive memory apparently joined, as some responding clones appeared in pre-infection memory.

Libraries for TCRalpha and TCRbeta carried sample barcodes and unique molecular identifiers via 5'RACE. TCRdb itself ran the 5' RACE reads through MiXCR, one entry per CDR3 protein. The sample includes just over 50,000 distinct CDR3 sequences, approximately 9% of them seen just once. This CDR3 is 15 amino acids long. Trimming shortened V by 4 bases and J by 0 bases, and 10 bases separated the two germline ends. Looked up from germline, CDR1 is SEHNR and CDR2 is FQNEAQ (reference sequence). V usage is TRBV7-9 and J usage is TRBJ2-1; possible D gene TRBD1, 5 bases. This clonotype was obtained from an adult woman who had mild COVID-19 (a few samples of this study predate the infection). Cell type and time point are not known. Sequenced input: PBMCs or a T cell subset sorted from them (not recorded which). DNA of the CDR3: TGTGCCAGCAGCTCCGCAGGGTTCTCCTACAATGAGCAGTTCTTC. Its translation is CASSSAGFSYNEQFF.